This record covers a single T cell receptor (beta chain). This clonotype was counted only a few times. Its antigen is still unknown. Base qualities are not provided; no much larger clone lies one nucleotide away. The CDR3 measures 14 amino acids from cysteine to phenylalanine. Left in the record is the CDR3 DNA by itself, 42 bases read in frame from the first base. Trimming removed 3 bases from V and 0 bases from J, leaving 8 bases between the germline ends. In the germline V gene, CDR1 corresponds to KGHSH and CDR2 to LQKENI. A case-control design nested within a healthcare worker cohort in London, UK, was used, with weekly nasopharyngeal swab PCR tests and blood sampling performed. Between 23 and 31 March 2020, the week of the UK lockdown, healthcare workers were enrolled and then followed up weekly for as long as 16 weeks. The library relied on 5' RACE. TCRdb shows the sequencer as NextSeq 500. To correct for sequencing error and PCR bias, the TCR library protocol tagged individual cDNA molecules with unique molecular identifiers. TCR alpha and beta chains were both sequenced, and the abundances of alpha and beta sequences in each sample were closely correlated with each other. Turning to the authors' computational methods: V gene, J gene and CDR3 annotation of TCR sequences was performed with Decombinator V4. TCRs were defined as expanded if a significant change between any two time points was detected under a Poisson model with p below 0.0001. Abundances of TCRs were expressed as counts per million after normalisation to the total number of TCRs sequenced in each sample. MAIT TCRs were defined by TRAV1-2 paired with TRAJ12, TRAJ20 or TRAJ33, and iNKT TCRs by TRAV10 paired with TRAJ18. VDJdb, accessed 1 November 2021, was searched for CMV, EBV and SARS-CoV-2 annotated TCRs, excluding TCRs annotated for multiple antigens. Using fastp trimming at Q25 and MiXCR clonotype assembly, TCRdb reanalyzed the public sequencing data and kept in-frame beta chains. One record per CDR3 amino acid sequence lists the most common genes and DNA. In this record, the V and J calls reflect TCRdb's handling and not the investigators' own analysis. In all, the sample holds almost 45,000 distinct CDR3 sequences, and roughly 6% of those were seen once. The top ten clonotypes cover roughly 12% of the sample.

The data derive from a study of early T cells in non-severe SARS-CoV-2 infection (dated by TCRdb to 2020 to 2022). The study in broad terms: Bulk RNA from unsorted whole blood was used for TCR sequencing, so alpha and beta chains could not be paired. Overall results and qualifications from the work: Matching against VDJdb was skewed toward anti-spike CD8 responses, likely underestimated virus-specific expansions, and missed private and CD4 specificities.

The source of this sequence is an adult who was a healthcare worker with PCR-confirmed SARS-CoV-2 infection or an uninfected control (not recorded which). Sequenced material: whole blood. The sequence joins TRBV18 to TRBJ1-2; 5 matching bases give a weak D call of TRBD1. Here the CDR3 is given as CASSPQTANYGYTF. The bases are TGTGCCAGCTCACCTCAGACAGCTAACTATGGCTACACCTTC.